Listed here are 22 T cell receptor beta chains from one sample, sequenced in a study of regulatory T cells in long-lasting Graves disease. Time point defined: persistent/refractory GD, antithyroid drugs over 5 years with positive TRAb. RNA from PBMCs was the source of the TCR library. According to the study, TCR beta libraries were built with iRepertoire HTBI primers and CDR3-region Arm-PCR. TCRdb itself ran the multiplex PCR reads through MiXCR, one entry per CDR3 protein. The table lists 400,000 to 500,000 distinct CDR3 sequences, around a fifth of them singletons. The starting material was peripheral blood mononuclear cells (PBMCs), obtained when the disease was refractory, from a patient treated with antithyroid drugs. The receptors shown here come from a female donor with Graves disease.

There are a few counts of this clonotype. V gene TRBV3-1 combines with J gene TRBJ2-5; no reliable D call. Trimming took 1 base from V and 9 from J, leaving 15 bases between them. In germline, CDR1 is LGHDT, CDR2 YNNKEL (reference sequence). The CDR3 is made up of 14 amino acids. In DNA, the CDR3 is TGTGCCAGCAGCCAAGGATCAGGTGTTAGGGCCCAGTACTTC. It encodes CASSQGSGVRAQYF.

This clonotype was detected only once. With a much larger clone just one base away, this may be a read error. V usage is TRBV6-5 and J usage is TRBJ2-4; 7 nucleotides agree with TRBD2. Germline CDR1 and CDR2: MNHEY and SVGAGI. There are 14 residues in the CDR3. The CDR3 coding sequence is TGTGCCAGCAGTCACTCTGGGCGGGGGAGGGGAGAGGTCTTC. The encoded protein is CASSHSGRGRGEVF.

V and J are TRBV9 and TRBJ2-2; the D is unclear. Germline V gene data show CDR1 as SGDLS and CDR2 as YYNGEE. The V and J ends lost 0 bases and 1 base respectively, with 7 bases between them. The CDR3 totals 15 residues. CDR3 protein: CASSVVGQNTGELFF. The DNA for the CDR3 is TGTGCCAGCAGCGTAGTGGGTCAGAACACCGGGGAGCTGTTTTTT.

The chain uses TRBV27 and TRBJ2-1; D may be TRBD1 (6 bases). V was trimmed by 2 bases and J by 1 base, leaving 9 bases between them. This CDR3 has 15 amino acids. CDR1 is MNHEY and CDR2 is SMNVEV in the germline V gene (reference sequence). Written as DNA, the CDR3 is TGTGCCAGCAGTTTAATAGGGGGATCCTACAATGAGCAGTTCTTC. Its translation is CASSLIGGSYNEQFF.

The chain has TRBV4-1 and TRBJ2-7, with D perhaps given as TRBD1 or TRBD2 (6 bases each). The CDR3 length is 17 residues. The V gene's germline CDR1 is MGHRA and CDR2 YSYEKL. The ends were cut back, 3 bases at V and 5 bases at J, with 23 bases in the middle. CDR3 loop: CASSQLPRWGASNEQYF. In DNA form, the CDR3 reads TGCGCCAGCAGCCAGCTCCCCCGGTGGGGGGCGTCGAACGAGCAGTACTTC.

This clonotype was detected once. CDR3 amino acids: CASSERSYTDTQYF. In nucleotides, the CDR3 is TGTGCCAGCAGTGAACGGTCCTACACAGATACGCAGTATTTT. The chain links TRBV6-1 to TRBJ2-3, with unresolved D. The CDR3 is 14 residues long. V lost 2 bases, J lost 2 bases, and 8 bases lay in between. Germline CDR1 MNHNS, CDR2 SASEGT.

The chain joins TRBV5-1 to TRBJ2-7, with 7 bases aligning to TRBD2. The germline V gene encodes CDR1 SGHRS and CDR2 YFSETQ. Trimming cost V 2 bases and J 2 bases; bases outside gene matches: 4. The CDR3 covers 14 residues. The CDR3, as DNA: TGCGCCAGCAGCTTCGCTAGCGGTACCTACGAGCAGTACTTC. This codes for CASSFASGTYEQYF.

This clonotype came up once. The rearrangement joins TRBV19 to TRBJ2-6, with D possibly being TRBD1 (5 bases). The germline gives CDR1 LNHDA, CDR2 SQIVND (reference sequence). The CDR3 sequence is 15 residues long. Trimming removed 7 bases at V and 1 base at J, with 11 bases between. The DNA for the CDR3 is TGTGCCAGTACCACACAGGCATCTGGGGCCAACGTCCTGACTTTC. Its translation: CASTTQASGANVLTF. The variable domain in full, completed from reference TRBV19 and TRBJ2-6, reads DGGITQSPKYLFRKEGQNVTLSCEQNLNHDAMYWYRQDPGQGLRLIYYSQIVNDFQKGDIAEGYSVSREKKESFPLTVTSAQKNPTAFYLCASTTQASGANVLTFGAGSRLTVL.

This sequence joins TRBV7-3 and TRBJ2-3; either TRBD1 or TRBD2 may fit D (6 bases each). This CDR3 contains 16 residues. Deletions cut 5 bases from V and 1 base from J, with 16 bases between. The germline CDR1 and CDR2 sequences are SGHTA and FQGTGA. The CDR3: CASSPRGGRGTDTQYF. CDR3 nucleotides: TGTGCCAGCAGCCCCAGAGGGGGGAGAGGCACAGATACGCAGTATTTT.

The CDR3 protein is CASRLQGIYTYGYTF. DNA of the CDR3: TGTGCCAGCAGACTGCAGGGGATCTACACCTATGGCTACACCTTC. V is TRBV2 and J is TRBJ1-2; the D gene is possibly TRBD1 (6 bases). The germline V gene encodes CDR1 SNHLY and CDR2 FYNNEI. This CDR3 is 15 amino acids long. Trimming stripped 6 bases from V and 4 bases from J, with 18 bases between.

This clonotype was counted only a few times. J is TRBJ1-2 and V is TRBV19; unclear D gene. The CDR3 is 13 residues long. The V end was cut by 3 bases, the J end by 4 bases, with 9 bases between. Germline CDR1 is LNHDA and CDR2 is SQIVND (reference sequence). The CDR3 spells CASSMMSRYGYTF. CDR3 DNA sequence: TGTGCCAGTAGTATGATGTCTCGCTATGGCTACACCTTC.

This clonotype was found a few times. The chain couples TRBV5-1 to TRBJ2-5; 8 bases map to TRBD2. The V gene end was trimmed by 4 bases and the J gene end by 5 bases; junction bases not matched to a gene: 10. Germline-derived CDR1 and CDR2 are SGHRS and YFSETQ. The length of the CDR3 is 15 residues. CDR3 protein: CASSIKAGEGETQYF. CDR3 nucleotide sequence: TGCGCCAGCAGCATTAAAGCGGGAGAGGGGGAGACCCAGTACTTC.

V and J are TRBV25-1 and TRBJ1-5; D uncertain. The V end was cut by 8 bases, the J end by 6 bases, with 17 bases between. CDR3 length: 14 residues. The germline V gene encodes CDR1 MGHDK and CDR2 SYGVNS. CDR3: CASSEWEVTQPQHF. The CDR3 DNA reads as TGTGCCAGCTCGGAATGGGAGGTGACTCAGCCCCAGCATTTT.

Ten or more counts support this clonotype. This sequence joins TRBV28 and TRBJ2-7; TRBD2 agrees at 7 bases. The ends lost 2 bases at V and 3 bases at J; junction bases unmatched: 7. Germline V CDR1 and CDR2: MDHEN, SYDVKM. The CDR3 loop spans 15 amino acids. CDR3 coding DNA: TGTGCCAGCAGTTTAGGCGGGAGCTACCACTACGAGCAGTACTTC. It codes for CASSLGGSYHYEQYF.

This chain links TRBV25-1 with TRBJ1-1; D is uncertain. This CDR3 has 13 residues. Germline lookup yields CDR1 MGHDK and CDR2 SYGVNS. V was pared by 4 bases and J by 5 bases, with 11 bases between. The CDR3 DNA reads TGTGCCAGCAGTGCCGCTCTGGGGACTGAAGCTTTCTTT. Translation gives CASSAALGTEAFF.

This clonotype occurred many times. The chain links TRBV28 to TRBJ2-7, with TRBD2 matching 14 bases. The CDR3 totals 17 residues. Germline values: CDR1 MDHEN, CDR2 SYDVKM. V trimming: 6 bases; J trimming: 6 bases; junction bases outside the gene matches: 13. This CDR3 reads CASSQTSGRAFLREQYF. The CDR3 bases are TGTGCCAGCAGCCAGACTAGCGGGAGGGCCTTCTTGCGCGAGCAGTACTTC.

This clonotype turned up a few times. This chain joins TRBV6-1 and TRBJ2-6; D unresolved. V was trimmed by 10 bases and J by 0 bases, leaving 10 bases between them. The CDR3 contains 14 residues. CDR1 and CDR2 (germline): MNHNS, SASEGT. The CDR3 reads CAIAMGSGANVLTF. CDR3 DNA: TGTGCCATCGCTATGGGCTCTGGGGCCAACGTCCTGACTTTC.

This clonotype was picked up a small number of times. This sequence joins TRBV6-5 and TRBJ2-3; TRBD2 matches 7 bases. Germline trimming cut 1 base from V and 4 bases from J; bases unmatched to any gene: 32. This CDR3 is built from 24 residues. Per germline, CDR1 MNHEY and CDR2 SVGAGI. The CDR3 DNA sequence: TGTGCCAGCAGTTACTTCCGTCTAGGCGGGGTCCACCGGGACTACAAAGCGGGGCCAGATACGCAGTATTTT. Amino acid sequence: CASSYFRLGGVHRDYKAGPDTQYF.

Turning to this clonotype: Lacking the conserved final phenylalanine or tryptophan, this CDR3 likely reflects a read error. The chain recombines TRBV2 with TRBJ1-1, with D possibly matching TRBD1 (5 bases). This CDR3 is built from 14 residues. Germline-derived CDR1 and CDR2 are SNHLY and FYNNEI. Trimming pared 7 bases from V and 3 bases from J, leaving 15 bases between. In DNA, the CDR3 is TGTGCCAGCACCTACCGGGGGGGTGACACTGAAGCTTTCCTT. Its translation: CASTYRGGDTEAFL.

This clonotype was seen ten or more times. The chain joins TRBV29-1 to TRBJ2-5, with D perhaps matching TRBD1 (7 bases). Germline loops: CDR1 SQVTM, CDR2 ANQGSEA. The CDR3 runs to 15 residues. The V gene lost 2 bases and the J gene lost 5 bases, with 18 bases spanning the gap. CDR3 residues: CSVESLQGGEETQYF. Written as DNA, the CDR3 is TGCAGCGTTGAATCATTGCAGGGGGGTGAGGAGACCCAGTACTTC. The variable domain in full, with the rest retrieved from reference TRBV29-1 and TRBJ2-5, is SAVISQKPSRDICQRGTSLTIQCQVDSQVTMMFWYRQQPGQSLTLIATANQGSEATYESGFVIDKFPISRPNLTFSTLTVSNMSPEDSSIYLCSVESLQGGEETQYFGPGTRLLVL.

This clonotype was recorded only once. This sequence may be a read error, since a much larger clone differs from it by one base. The CDR3 reads CANRVEGKNIQYF. CDR3 coding DNA: TGTGCCAACAGGGTGGAAGGAAAAAACATTCAGTACTTC. The chain joins TRBV6-2 or TRBV6-3 to TRBJ2-4, with D perhaps matching TRBD1 (6 bases). Germline V gene data show CDR1 as MNHEY and CDR2 as SVGEGT. V lost 10 bases to trimming and J lost 4 bases, with 14 bases between them. The CDR3 runs 13 residues.

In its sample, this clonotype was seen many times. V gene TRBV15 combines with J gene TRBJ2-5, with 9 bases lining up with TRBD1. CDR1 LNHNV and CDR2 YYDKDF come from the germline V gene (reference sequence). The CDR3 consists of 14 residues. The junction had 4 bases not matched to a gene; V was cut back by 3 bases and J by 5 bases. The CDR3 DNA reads TGTGCCACCAGCAGCCGGACAGGGGTGGAGACCCAGTACTTC. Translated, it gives CATSSRTGVETQYF.